The 21 T cell receptor beta chains given below trace back to one sample, sequenced in a study of blood T cells in healthy people across ages. A second PCR, run for 7 to 11 cycles, used a sample-barcoded 5' primer plus a J-beta primer mix. TCRdb analysed the 5' RACE reads with MiXCR anew, one entry per CDR3 protein. The repertoire holds 1.5 million to 2 million distinct CDR3 sequences, with roughly 28% as singletons. Sequenced: blood. These receptors all come from a woman in her thirties in good health.

This rearrangement joins TRBV5-4 to TRBJ2-3, with unresolved D. The CDR3 sequence is 17 residues long. V gave up 3 bases and J gave up 1 base, with 18 bases separating them. CDR1 is SGHNT and CDR2 is YYREEE in the germline V gene (reference sequence). CDR3 DNA: TGTGCCAGCAGCTGGCCTCATAGTGAGGTTGGCACAGATACGCAGTATTTT. Its protein product is CASSWPHSEVGTDTQYF.

CDR3 coding DNA: TGTGCCAGCAGTAGGAGTGGCGGGAGAGCTTTGGTCAAAAACATTCAGTACTTC. Translated, it gives CASSRSGGRALVKNIQYF. The genes are TRBV7-2 and TRBJ2-5; 7 bases are shared with TRBD2. Near its end, the DNA agrees better with TRBJ2-4, so the J call may be wrong. The CDR3 totals 18 residues. CDR1 is SGHTA, CDR2 FQGNSA, per germline.

The table lists this clonotype with a few counts. The chain joins TRBV20-1 to TRBJ2-5; no definite D call. V lost 6 bases, J lost 5 bases, and 13 bases lay in between. This CDR3 is 12 amino acids long. CDR1 and CDR2 (germline): DFQATT, SNEGSKA (reference sequence). The CDR3 bases are TGCAGTGCGAGAAGGGATTCGGAGACCCAGTACTTC. It encodes CSARRDSETQYF.

This clonotype turned up a few times. The rearrangement joins TRBV2 to TRBJ2-2; maybe TRBD2 (7 bases). This CDR3 region has 16 residues. The germline V gene encodes CDR1 SNHLY and CDR2 FYNNEI. The V gene lost 1 base and the J gene lost 3 bases, with 12 bases spanning the gap. For the CDR3, the DNA is TGTGCCAGCAGTGAAGGCGGGGGCGCGGACACCGGGGAGCTGTTTTTT. Encoded protein: CASSEGGGADTGELFF.

This chain connects TRBV6-2 or TRBV6-3 to TRBJ2-5, with 7 positions matching TRBD1. Germline V CDR1 and CDR2: MNHEY, SVGEGT. This CDR3 has 14 amino acids. The trim removed 11 bases at V and 9 bases at J, leaving 18 bases unmatched. The CDR3 here is CAGKKAGGRSAQYF. In DNA form, the CDR3 reads TGTGCCGGCAAAAAGGCAGGGGGTCGATCGGCCCAGTACTTC.

At least ten counts were recorded for this clonotype. The chain recombines TRBV7-6 with TRBJ2-2, with D perhaps TRBD1 (6 bases). CDR3 length: 16 amino acids. The V and J ends lost 5 bases and 5 bases respectively, with 18 bases between them. Per the germline V gene, CDR1 is SGHVS and CDR2 is FNYEAQ. For the CDR3, the DNA is TGTGCCAGCAGCCCCAGTGAGCAGGGGTCGACCGGGGAGCTGTTTTTT. This translates into CASSPSEQGSTGELFF.

This chain links TRBV28 with TRBJ1-1; D may be TRBD1 (6 bases). This CDR3 has 17 residues. Trimming removed 3 bases at V and 2 bases at J, with 19 bases between. Germline V gene lookup returns CDR1 MDHEN and CDR2 SYDVKM. CDR3 DNA sequence: TGTGCCAGCAGTTTGAGATCTGCCGGGACACCAAACACTGAAGCTTTCTTT. Encoded protein: CASSLRSAGTPNTEAFF.

This clonotype was seen a few times. This chain links TRBV14 with TRBJ1-2; D is undetermined. V lost 4 bases to trimming and J lost 1 base, with 7 bases between them. The germline V gene encodes CDR1 SGHDN and CDR2 FVKESK. This CDR3 is 13 amino acids long. The CDR3 protein is CASSPRLNYGYTF. The DNA for the CDR3 is TGTGCCAGCAGCCCCAGACTTAACTATGGCTACACCTTC. The variable domain in full, completed from reference TRBV14 and TRBJ1-2, reads EAGVTQFPSHSVIEKGQTVTLRCDPISGHDNLYWYRRVMGKEIKFLLHFVKESKQDESGMPNNRFLAERTGGTYSTLKVQPAELEDSGVYFCASSPRLNYGYTFGSGTRLTVV.

V usage is TRBV3-1 and J usage is TRBJ2-1; D gene uncertain. Trimming pared 3 bases from V and 5 bases from J, leaving 8 bases between. This CDR3 spans 13 amino acids. Looked up from germline, CDR1 is LGHDT and CDR2 is YNNKEL (reference sequence). CDR3 DNA sequence: TGTGCCAGCAGCCACGGAACAGACAATGAGCAGTTCTTC. Translation: CASSHGTDNEQFF.

V usage is TRBV7-9 and J usage is TRBJ2-1; a possible D gene is TRBD2 (5 bases). CDR3 size: 14 residues. Trimming removed 0 bases from V and 9 bases from J, with 12 bases in between. Per the germline V gene, CDR1 is SEHNR and CDR2 is FQNEAQ (reference sequence). This chain's CDR3 is CASSLAAPSTEQFF. The CDR3 DNA follows: TGTGCCAGCAGCTTAGCGGCGCCTAGCACTGAGCAGTTCTTC.

This chain joins TRBV14 and TRBJ2-7; D is undetermined. V gave up 0 bases and J gave up 3 bases, with 12 bases separating them. This CDR3 contains 15 residues. Germline loops: CDR1 SGHDN, CDR2 FVKESK. CDR3 residues: CASSQDKVRHYEQYF. CDR3 coding DNA: TGTGCCAGCAGCCAAGATAAAGTCCGACACTACGAGCAGTACTTC.

This clonotype was picked up many times. The chain employs TRBV29-1 and TRBJ2-7; 11 bases are a match to TRBD2. Germline trimming cut 7 bases from V and 1 base from J; bases unmatched to any gene: 3. Germline CDR1 reads SQVTM; CDR2 reads ANQGSEA. CDR3 length: 13 residues. CDR3 DNA sequence: TGCAGCGCTACTAGCGGGAGATCCTACGAGCAGTACTTC. Amino acid sequence: CSATSGRSYEQYF.

This clonotype was seen at least ten times. The chain combines TRBV7-6 with TRBJ2-5, with 7 bases aligning to TRBD1. Near its end, the DNA agrees better with TRBJ2-7, so the J call may be wrong. CDR1 is SGHVS and CDR2 is FNYEAQ in the germline V gene. The CDR3 sequence is 14 residues long. CDR3 region: CASSPMTGQDEQYF. The CDR3 DNA reads as TGTGCCAGCAGCCCAATGACAGGGCAGGACGAGCAGTACTTC.

This rearrangement joins TRBV11-2 to TRBJ2-7, with 7 bases matching TRBD1. Losses at the gene ends were 4 bases for V and 5 bases for J; bases not matched to a gene: 8. The CDR3 contains 14 residues. Germline V lookup: CDR1 SGHAT, CDR2 FQNNGV. This CDR3 is CASSYRTGEDEQYF. DNA of the CDR3: TGTGCCAGCAGCTACCGAACAGGGGAAGACGAGCAGTACTTC.

The table lists this clonotype with a few counts. The chain recombines TRBV6-5 with TRBJ1-2; TRBD1 agrees at 7 bases. Germline V CDR1 and CDR2: MNHEY, SVGAGI. V was pared by 4 bases and J by 6 bases, with 8 bases of the junction left unmatched. The CDR3 spans 14 residues. CDR3 nucleotides: TGTGCCAGCAGTTCGGCGGGACAGTCTGATGGCTACACCTTC. Amino acid sequence: CASSSAGQSDGYTF.

This clonotype showed up many times. CDR3 amino acids: CASGLVGDRGHEQFF. In DNA, the CDR3 is TGTGCTAGTGGTTTGGTAGGGGACAGGGGCCATGAGCAGTTCTTC. This chain links TRBV12-5 with TRBJ2-1, with 10 nucleotides matching TRBD1. Germline values: CDR1 LGHNT, CDR2 FRNRAP. V was clipped by 0 bases and J by 8 bases; unmatched bases: 4. This CDR3 contains 15 residues.

This clonotype was found a few times. CDR3 region: CASSNPGLAGNPTEQYF. The DNA for the CDR3 is TGTGCCAGCAGTAATCCCGGACTAGCGGGGAACCCTACCGAGCAGTACTTC. This rearrangement joins TRBV12-3 or TRBV12-4 to TRBJ2-7; 12 nucleotides agree with TRBD2. With 5 bases clipped from V and 6 bases from J, the junction kept 14 bases outside the gene matches. This CDR3 has 17 residues.

The chain recombines TRBV7-3 with TRBJ2-2; the D is unclear. The CDR3 has 14 residues. Per germline, CDR1 SGHTA and CDR2 FQGTGA. V lost 5 bases and J lost 6, with 13 bases in between. Here the CDR3 reads CASSPQDLAGELFF. The CDR3 nucleotides are TGTGCCAGCAGCCCCCAGGACCTGGCCGGGGAGCTGTTTTTT.

This chain links TRBV20-1 with TRBJ2-7, with 7 bases matching TRBD1. The V and J ends lost 3 bases and 7 bases, in that order; junction bases with no gene match: 9. Per germline, CDR1 DFQATT and CDR2 SNEGSKA (reference sequence). CDR3 length: 13 amino acids. CDR3 sequence (DNA): TGCAGTGCTAGCGAGGGGGCCAGAGGAGAGCAGTACTTC. Translated, it gives CSASEGARGEQYF.

In the case of this clonotype: Since no conserved phenylalanine or tryptophan closes the CDR3, a read error is the likely cause. This sequence joins TRBV27 and TRBJ2-7; D could derive from TRBD1 or TRBD2 (5 bases each). Germline V gene sequence: CDR1 MNHEY, CDR2 SMNVEV (reference sequence). The CDR3 loop spans 16 amino acids. With 5 bases removed from V and 3 bases from J, the gap between germline ends came to 20 bases. The CDR3: CASSREGRSYLYEQYC. The CDR3, as DNA: TGTGCCAGCAGTAGAGAGGGGCGATCCTACCTCTACGAGCAGTACTGC.

The J gene is TRBJ1-5, the V gene TRBV4-2, with D hard to call. V lost 1 base and J lost 8, with 18 bases in between. The CDR3 extends over 16 amino acids. Germline V CDR1 and CDR2: LGHNA, YNFKEQ. In nucleotides, the CDR3 is TGTGCCAGCAGCCAAGTGTTCGTCAGCCGAAATGAGCCCCAGCATTTT. Translated, it gives CASSQVFVSRNEPQHF.